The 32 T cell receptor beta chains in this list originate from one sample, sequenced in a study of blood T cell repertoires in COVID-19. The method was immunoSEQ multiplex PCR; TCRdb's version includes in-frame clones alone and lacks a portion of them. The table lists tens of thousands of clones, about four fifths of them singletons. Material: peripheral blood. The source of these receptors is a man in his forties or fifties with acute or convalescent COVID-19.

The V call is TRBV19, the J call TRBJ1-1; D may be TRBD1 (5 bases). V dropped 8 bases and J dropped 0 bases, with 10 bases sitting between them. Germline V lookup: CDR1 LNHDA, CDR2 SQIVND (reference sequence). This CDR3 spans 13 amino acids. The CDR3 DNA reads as TGTGCCAGTGCCCCGACAGTGAACACTGAAGCTTTCTTT. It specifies CASAPTVNTEAFF.

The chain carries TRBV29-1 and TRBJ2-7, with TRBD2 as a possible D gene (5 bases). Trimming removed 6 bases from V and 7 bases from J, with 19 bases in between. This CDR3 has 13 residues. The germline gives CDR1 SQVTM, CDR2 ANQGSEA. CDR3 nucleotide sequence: TGCAGCGTCCCGGGATTAAAAACGGGGGAGCAGTACTTC. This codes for CSVPGLKTGEQYF.

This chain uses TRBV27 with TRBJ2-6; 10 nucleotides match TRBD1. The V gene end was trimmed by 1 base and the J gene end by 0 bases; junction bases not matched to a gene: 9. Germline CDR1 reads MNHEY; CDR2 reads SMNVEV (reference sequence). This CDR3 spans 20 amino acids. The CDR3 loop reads CASSLWNPTGGPSGANVLTF. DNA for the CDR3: TGTGCCAGCAGTTTATGGAACCCGACAGGGGGCCCCTCTGGGGCCAACGTCCTGACTTTC.

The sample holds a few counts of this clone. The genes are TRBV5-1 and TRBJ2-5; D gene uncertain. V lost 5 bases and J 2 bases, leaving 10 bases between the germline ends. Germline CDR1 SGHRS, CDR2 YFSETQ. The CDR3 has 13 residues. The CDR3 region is CASRAGLQETQYF. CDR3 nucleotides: TGCGCCAGCAGGGCTGGCTTACAAGAGACCCAGTACTTC. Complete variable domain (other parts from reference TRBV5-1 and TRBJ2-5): KAGVTQTPRYLIKTRGQQVTLSCSPISGHRSVSWYQQTPGQGLQFLFEYFSETQRNKGNFPGRFSGRQFSNSRSEMNVSTLELGDSALYLCASRAGLQETQYFGPGTRLLVL.

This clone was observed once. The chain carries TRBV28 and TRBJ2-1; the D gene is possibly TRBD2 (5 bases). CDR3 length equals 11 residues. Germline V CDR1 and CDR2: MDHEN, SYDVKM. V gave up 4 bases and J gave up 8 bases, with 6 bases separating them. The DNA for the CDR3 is TGTGCCAGCAGTTCGGGGTATGAGCAGTTCTTC. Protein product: CASSSGYEQFF. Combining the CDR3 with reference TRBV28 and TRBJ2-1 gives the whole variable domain DVKVTQSSRYLVKRTGEKVFLECVQDMDHENMFWYRQDPGLGLRLIYFSYDVKMKEKGDIPEGYSVSREKKERFSLILESASTNQTSMYLCASSSGYEQFFGPGTRLTVL.

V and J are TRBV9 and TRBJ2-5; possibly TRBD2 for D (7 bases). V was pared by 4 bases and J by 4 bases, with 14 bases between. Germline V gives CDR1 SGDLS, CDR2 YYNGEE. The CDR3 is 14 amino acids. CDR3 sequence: CASSKGGQGETQYF. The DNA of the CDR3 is TGTGCCAGCAGCAAGGGGGGGCAAGGAGAGACCCAGTACTTC.

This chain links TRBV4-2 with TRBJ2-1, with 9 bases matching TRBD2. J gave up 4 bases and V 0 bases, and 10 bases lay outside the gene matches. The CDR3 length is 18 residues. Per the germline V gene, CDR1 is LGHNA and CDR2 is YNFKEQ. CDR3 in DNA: TGTGCCAGCAGCCAAGATTTGGCGGGGGGGCCGGGATACAATGAGCAGTTCTTC. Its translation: CASSQDLAGGPGYNEQFF.

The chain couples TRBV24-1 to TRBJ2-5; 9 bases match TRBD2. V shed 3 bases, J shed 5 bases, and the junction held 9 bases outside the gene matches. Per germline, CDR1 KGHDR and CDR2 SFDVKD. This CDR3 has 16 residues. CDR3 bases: TGTGCCACCAGTGATAGGGGCGGGGGGGCTGAGGAGACCCAGTACTTC. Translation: CATSDRGGGAEETQYF.

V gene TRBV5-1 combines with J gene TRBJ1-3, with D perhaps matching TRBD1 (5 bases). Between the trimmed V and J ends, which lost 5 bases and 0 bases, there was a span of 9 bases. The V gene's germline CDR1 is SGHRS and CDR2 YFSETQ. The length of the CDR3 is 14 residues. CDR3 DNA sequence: TGCGCCAGCAGACAGGTTTCCTCTGGAAACACCATATATTTT. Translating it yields CASRQVSSGNTIYF.

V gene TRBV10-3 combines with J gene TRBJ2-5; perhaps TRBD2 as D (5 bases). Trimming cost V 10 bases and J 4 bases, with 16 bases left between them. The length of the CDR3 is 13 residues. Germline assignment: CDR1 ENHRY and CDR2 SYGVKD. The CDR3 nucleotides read TGTGCCACCCTAGCTCGTGGTGGAGAGACCCAGTACTTC. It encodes CATLARGGETQYF.

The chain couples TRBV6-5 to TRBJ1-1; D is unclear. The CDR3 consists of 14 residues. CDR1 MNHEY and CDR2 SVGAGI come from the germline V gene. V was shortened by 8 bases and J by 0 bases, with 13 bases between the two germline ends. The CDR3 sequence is CASGQVNMNTEAFF. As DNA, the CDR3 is TGTGCCAGCGGGCAGGTAAACATGAACACTGAAGCTTTCTTT.

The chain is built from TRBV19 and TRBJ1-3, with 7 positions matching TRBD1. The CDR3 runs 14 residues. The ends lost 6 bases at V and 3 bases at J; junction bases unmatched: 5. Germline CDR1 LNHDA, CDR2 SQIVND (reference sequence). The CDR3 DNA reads TGTGCCAGTAGCCGACAGGGCCTTGGAAACACCATATATTTT. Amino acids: CASSRQGLGNTIYF.

The CDR3 DNA is TGTGCCAGCAGCGGGAGGGGGGGCCCTTACAATGAGCAGTTCTTC. It translates to CASSGRGGPYNEQFF. The chain couples TRBV9 to TRBJ2-1; weak D call: TRBD2 (7 bases). The CDR3 runs to 15 residues. V was pared by 3 bases and J by 4 bases, with 14 bases between. From germline, CDR1 is SGDLS and CDR2 YYNGEE.

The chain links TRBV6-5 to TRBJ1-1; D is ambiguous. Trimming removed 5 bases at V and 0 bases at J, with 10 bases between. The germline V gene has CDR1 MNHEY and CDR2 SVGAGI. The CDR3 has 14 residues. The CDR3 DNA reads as TGTGCCAGCAGTCTACAGCCGATGAACACTGAAGCTTTCTTT. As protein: CASSLQPMNTEAFF.

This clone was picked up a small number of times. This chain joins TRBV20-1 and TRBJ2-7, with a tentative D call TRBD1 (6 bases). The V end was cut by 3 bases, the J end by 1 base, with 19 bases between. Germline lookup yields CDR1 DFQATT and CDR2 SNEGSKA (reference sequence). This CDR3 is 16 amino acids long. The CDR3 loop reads CSASLGAGVRSYEQYF. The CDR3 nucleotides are TGCAGTGCTAGTCTTGGGGCAGGGGTTAGATCCTACGAGCAGTACTTC.

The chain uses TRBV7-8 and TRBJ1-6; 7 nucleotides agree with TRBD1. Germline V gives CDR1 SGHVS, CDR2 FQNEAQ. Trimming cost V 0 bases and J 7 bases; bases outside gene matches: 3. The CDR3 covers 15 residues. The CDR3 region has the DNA TGTGCCAGCAGCTTAGCGGGACAGAACAATTCACCCCTCCACTTT. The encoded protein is CASSLAGQNNSPLHF.

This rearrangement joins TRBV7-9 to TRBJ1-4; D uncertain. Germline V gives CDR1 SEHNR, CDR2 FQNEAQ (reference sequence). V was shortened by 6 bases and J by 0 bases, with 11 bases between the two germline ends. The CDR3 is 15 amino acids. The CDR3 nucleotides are TGTGCCAGCAGATCCCTGGAGTCAACTAATGAAAAACTGTTTTTT. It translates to CASRSLESTNEKLFF.

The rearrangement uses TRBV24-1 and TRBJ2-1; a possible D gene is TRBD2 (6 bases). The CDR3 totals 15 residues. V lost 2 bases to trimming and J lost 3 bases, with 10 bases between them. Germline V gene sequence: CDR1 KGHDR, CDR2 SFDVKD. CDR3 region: CATSDWSGGYNEQFF. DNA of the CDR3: TGTGCCACCAGTGATTGGTCCGGGGGCTACAATGAGCAGTTCTTC.

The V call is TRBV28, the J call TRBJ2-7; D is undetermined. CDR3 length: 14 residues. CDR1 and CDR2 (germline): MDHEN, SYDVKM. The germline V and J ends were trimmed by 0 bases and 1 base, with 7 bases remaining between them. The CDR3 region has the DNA TGTGCCAGCAGTTTATGGGGCAGTTCCTACGAGCAGTACTTC. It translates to CASSLWGSSYEQYF.

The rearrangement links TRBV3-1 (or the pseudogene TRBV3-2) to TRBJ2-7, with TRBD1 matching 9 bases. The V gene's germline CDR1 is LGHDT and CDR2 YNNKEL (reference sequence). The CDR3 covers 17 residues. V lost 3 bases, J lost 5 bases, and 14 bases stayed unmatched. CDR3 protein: CASSHYTGGEYMHEQYF. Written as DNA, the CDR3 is TGTGCCAGCAGCCATTACACAGGGGGCGAATACATGCACGAGCAGTACTTC.

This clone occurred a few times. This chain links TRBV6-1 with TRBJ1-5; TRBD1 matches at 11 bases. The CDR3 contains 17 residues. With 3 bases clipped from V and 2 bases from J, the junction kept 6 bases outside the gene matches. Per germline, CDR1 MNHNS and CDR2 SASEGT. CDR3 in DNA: TGTGCCAGCAGTGACGGGACAGGGGGTATTGGCAATCAGCCCCAGCATTTT. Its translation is CASSDGTGGIGNQPQHF.

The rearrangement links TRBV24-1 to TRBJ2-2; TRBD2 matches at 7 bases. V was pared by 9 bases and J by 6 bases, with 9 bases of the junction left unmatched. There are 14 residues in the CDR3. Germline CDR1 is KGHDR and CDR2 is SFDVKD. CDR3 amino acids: CATGEGRASGELFF. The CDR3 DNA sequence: TGTGCCACCGGGGAGGGGCGGGCGTCCGGGGAGCTGTTTTTT.

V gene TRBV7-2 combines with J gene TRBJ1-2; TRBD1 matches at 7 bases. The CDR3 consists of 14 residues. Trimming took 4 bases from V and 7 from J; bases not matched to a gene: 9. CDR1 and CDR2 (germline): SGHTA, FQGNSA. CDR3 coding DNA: TGTGCCAGCAGCTACCTAACAGGGGTAGGTGGCTACACCTTC. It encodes CASSYLTGVGGYTF.

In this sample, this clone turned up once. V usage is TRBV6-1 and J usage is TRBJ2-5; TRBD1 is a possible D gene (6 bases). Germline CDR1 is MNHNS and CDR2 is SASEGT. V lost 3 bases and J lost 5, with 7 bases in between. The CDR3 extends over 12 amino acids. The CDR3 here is CASSDRGETQYF. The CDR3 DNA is TGTGCCAGCAGTGATAGGGGGGAGACCCAGTACTTC.

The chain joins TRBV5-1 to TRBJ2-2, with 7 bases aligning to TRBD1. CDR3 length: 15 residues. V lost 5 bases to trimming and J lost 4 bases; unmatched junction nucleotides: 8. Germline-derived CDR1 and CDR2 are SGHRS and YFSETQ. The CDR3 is CASSNRGAGTGELFF. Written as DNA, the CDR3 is TGCGCCAGCAGTAACAGGGGCGCCGGCACCGGGGAGCTGTTTTTT.

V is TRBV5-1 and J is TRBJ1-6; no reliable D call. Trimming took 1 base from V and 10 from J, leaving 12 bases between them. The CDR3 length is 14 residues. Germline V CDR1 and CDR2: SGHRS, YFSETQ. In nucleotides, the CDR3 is TGCGCCAGCAGCTTGACTTTTGAGGGATCACCCCTCCACTTT. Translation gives CASSLTFEGSPLHF.

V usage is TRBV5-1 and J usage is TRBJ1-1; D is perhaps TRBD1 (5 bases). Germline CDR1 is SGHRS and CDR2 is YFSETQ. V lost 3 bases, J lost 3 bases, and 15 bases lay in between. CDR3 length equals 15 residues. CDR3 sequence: CASSSGGIGDTEAFF. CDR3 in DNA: TGCGCCAGCAGCTCGGGGGGTATAGGGGACACTGAAGCTTTCTTT.

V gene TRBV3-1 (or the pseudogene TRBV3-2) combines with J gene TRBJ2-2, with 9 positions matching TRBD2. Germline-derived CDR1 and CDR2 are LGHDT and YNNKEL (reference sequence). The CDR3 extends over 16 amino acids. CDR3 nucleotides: TGTCCCCGCAGCCAAGAACTCGCGGGGGGGGGCGGGGAGCTGTTTTTT. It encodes CPRSQELAGGGGELFF.

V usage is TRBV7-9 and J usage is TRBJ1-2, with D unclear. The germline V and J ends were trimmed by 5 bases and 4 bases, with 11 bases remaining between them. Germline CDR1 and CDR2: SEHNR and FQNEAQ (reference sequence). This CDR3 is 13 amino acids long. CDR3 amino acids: CASSTPAGYGYTF. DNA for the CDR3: TGTGCCAGCAGCACCCCCGCGGGCTATGGCTACACCTTC. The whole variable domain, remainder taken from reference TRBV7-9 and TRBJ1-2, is DTGVSQNPRHKITKRGQNVTFRCDPISEHNRLYWYRQTLGQGPEFLTYFQNEAQLEKSRLLSDRFSAERPKGSFSTLEIQRTEQGDSAMYLCASSTPAGYGYTFGSGTRLTVV.

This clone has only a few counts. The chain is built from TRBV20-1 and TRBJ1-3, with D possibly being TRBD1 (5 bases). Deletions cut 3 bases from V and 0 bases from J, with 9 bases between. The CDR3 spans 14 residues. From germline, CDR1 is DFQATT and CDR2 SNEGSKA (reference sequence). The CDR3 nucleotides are TGCAGTGCTAGTGGGGGGGACTCTGGAAACACCATATATTTT. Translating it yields CSASGGDSGNTIYF.

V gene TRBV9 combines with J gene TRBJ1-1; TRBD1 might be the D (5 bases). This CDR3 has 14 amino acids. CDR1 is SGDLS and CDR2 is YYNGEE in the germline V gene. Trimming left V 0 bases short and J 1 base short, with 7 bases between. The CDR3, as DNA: TGTGCCAGCAGCGTAGAAACAGGGAACACTGAAGCTTTCTTT. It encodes CASSVETGNTEAFF.

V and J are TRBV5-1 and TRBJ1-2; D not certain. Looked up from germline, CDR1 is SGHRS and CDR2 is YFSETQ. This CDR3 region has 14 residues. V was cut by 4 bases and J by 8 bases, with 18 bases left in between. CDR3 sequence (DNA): TGCGCCAGCAGCCTTTCTTCCGAGACATCGGGCTACACCTTC. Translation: CASSLSSETSGYTF.